These 15 T cell receptor beta chains originate from one sample sequenced in a study of tumor and adjacent non-tumor tissue in lung cancer. RNA was extracted from bulk tissue without any cell sorting. The normal lung tissue was taken more than 3 cm from the tumor edge. TCRbeta libraries were built with three rounds of nested PCR, modified from ARM-PCR. TCRdb ran MiXCR on the multiplex PCR reads and lists one entry per CDR3 protein. The sample gives tens of thousands of distinct CDR3 sequences, 74% of which show up once; over 20% is in the top ten. Sequencing was performed on distant non-tumor lung tissue. All receptors derive from a woman in her sixties with non-small cell lung cancer.

Remarks on this clonotype: A junction end diverges from the germline sequence, so it may reflect a read error. V and J are TRBV12-3 or TRBV12-4 and TRBJ2-1, with TRBD2 matching 8 bases. The CDR3 length is 16 residues. As DNA, the CDR3 is TGTGCCAGGAGTTTAGGGGTTAGCGGGACCTACAGTGAGCGGTTCTTC. Encoded protein: CARSLGVSGTYSERFF.

For this clonotype: One end of the junction varies from germline; a read error may be responsible. V is TRBV11-3 and J is TRBJ1-6; weak D call: TRBD1 (6 bases). Per the germline V gene, CDR1 is SGHNT and CDR2 is YENEEA. CDR3 length: 15 amino acids. The chain's CDR3 is CTSSLEDRYNSPLHF. The CDR3 region has the DNA TGTACCAGCAGTCTAGAGGACAGATATAATTCACCCCTCCACTTT.

About this clonotype: One junction end disagrees with the germline gene, perhaps due to a read error. This rearrangement joins TRBV28 to TRBJ1-1; D is uncertain. The germline CDR1 and CDR2 sequences are MDHEN and SYDVKM. The CDR3 extends over 15 amino acids. The CDR3 reads CASSLLLPTYTVAFF. CDR3 in DNA: TGCGCCAGCAGTTTATTGCTTCCTACCTACACTGTAGCTTTCTTT.

Turning to this clonotype: A read error is possible here, since a much larger clone lies one base away. V is TRBV20-1 and J is TRBJ1-6; D possibly corresponds to TRBD1 (5 bases). Deletions cut 8 bases from V and 6 bases from J, with 17 bases between. This CDR3 has 14 residues. The germline V gene has CDR1 DFQATT and CDR2 SNEGSKA (reference sequence). The CDR3 nucleotides read TGCAGTTCTCCTGGGACCGCTCCTAATTCACCCCTCCACTTT. It yields the protein CSSPGTAPNSPLHF.

Regarding this clonotype: One base away lies a much larger clone, so this may be a sequencing read error. The rearrangement links TRBV28 to TRBJ1-3; 9 bases match TRBD1. The CDR3 runs 16 residues. CDR1 and CDR2 (germline): MDHEN, SYDVKM. The CDR3 sequence: CASSSGGQGVGSTIYF. The CDR3 bases are TGTGCCAGCAGTTCTGGGGGACAGGGTGTTGGAAGCACCATATATTTT.

This clonotype has a single count. One end of the junction fails to match germline, which may point to a read error. The chain combines TRBV6-5 with TRBJ2-5; D may match TRBD1 or TRBD2 (5 bases each). Germline V gene data show CDR1 as MNHEY and CDR2 as SVGAGI. The CDR3 loop spans 14 amino acids. CDR3 nucleotides: TGTGACAGCAATGCCCAGGGAGAGGAAGAGACACAGTACTTC. Amino acids: CDSNAQGEEETQYF.

Worth noting for this clonotype: At one boundary the junction diverges from the germline segment, which might be a read error. The gene calls are TRBV5-4 and TRBJ1-2, with D perhaps TRBD1 (6 bases). The germline V gene encodes CDR1 SGHNT and CDR2 YYREEE (reference sequence). The CDR3 has 14 amino acids. CDR3 DNA sequence: TGTGTCAGCGGCTTGGACAGAAACAACTATGGCTACACCTTC. It translates to CVSGLDRNNYGYTF.

In its sample, this clonotype was seen a few times. The rearrangement uses TRBV4-3 and TRBJ2-5; D might be TRBD2 (5 bases). The germline V gene encodes CDR1 LGHNA and CDR2 YSLEER. V was clipped by 4 bases and J by 4 bases, with 16 bases between them. CDR3 length: 15 amino acids. The CDR3 sequence is CASSRPKERAETQYF. The CDR3 region has the DNA TGCGCCAGCAGCCGCCCTAAGGAGAGGGCAGAGACCCAGTACTTC.

The chain joins TRBV7-2 to TRBJ2-7; 8 bases fit TRBD2. CDR3 length: 13 amino acids. Trimming cost V 5 bases and J 4 bases; bases outside gene matches: 4. Germline V gene sequence: CDR1 SGHTA, CDR2 FQGNSA. CDR3 loop: CASSAVAGYEQYF. The CDR3 coding sequence is TGTGCCAGCAGCGCAGTAGCGGGGTACGAGCAGTACTTC.

On this clonotype itself: At one end, the junction sequence differs from germline, possibly due to a read error. This chain links TRBV28 with TRBJ2-3; 9 positions match TRBD2. Germline loops: CDR1 MDHEN, CDR2 SYDVKM. CDR3 length: 15 amino acids. CDR3 DNA: TGTACCAGCGAGGAAGCGGGGGGCGGAGCAGATACGCAGTATTTT. Translating it yields CTSEEAGGGADTQYF.

In regard to this clonotype: The final CDR3 position lacks the conserved phenylalanine or tryptophan, pointing to a likely read error. The chain joins TRBV12-3 or TRBV12-4 to TRBJ1-1, with D possibly TRBD1 on 5 matching bases. V dropped 5 bases and J dropped 1 base, with 14 bases sitting between them. This CDR3 has 15 amino acids. The CDR3 nucleotides are TGTGCCAGCAGTAATAGGGACCCGGGGAACACTGAAGCTTTCTCA. This sequence encodes CASSNRDPGNTEAFS.

This clonotype appeared many times. J is TRBJ2-1 and V is TRBV4-2; 8 nucleotides line up with TRBD2. The CDR3 length is 15 residues. CDR1 and CDR2 from the germline V gene are LGHNA and YNFKEQ. Trimming took 4 bases from V and 7 from J; bases not matched to a gene: 9. In DNA form, the CDR3 reads TGTGCCAGCAGCCTCGTCCTAGCGGGTTCTAATGAGCAGTTCTTC. Encoded protein: CASSLVLAGSNEQFF.

This clonotype was seen just once. One junction end does not reproduce the germline sequence, and a read error may be involved. V and J are TRBV4-1 and TRBJ1-2; D is unclear. This CDR3 is 13 amino acids long. Germline values: CDR1 MGHRA, CDR2 YSYEKL. CDR3 coding DNA: TGTGCCAGCGCTGAGGGAAGGAGCTATGGCTACATCTTC. This sequence encodes CASAEGRSYGYIF.

This clonotype is classed as medium-sized. The chain carries TRBV29-1 and TRBJ2-5; 8 positions agree with TRBD1. Trimming cost V 6 bases and J 2 bases; bases outside gene matches: 2. This CDR3 is built from 12 residues. Germline assignment: CDR1 SQVTM and CDR2 ANQGSEA. CDR3 in DNA: TGCAGCGTACAGGGGGTGCAAGAGACCCAGTACTTC. This gives the protein CSVQGVQETQYF.

In the case of this clonotype: At one of its ends the junction is not consistent with the germline gene, which may arise from a read error. This chain connects TRBV4-1 to TRBJ1-2, with D tentatively TRBD1 (6 bases). The CDR3 extends over 18 amino acids. Germline loops: CDR1 MGHRA, CDR2 YSYEKL. CDR3 nucleotide sequence: TGTGCCAGCAGCCAAGTGGGGGACACCACCTATCTCCACGAAGGTTACACCTTC. Residues: CASSQVGDTTYLHEGYTF.